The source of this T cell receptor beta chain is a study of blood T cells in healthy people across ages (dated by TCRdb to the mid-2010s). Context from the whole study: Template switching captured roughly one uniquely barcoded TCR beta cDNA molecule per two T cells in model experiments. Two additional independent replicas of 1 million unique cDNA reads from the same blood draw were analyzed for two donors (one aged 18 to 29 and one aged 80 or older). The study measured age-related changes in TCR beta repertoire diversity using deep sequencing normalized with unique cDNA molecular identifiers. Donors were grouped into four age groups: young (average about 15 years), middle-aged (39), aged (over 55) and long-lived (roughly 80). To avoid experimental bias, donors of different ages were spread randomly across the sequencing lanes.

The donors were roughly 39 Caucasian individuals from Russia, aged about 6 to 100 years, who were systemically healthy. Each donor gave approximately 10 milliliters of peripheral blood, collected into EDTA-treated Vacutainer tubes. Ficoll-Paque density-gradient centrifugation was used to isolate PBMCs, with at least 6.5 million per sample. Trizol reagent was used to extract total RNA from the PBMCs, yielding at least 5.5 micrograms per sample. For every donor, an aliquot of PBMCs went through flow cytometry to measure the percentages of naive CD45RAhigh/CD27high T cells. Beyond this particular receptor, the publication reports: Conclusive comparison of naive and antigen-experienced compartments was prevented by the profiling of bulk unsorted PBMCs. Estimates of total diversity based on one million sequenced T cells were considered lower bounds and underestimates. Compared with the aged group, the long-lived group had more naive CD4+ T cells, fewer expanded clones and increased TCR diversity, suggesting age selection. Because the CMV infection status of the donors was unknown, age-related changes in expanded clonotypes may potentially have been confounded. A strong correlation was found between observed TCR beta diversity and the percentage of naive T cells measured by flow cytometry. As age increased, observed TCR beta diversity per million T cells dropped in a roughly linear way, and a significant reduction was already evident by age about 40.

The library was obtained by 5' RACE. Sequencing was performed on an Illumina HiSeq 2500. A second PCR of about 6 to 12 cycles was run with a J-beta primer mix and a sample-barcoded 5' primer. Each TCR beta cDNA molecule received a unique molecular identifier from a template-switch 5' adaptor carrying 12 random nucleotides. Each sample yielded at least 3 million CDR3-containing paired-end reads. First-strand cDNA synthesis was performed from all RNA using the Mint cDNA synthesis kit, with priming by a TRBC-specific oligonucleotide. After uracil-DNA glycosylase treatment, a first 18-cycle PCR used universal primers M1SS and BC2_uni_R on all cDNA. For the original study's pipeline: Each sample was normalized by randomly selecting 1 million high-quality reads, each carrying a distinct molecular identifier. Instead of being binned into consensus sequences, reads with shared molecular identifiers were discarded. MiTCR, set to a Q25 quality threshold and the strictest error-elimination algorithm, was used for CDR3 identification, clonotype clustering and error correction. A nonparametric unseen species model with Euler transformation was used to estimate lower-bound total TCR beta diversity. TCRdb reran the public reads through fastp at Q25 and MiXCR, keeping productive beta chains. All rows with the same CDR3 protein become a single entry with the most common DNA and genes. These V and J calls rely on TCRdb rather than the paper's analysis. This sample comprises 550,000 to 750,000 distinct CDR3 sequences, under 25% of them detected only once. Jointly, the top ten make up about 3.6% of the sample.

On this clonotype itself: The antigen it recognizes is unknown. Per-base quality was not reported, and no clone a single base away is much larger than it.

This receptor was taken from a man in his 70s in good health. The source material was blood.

CDR3 loop: CSATLSGRAYNEQFF. DNA sequence: TGCAGTGCAACCTTAAGCGGGAGGGCCTACAATGAGCAGTTCTTC. The receptor chain draws on TRBV20-1 and TRBJ2-1; 10 bases in between match TRBD2. Relative to germline, V is missing 6 bases and J is missing 2 bases, with 7 bases of the junction outside any gene match. The CDR3 covers 15 residues, taking in both the cysteine and the phenylalanine. CDR3 DNA only is kept here, 45 bases in frame from base 1. CDR1 DFQATT and CDR2 SNEGSKA are derived from the germline V gene (reference sequence).